Each of the 21 T cell receptor beta chains below was sequenced from the same sample in a study of shared clonotypes between healthy human individuals. TCRdb's table, derived via immunoSEQ multiplex PCR, lists solely in-frame clones and lacks some. The sample lists about 2.4 million clones, 80% to 95% seen once, with 0.36% in the top ten. The sample was naive CD4+ T cells from PBMCs. Described subset: CD45RA+ positively selected. The receptors stem from a young man in good health. Some clones in this sample may be carry-over from other donors' samples.

V and J are TRBV18 and TRBJ2-3, with 14 nucleotides matching TRBD2. The CDR3 runs to 16 residues. Germline CDR1 reads KGHSH; CDR2 reads LQKENI. V was clipped by 3 bases and J by 2 bases; unmatched bases: 1. CDR3 in DNA: TGTGCCAGCTCACCGGGACTAGCGGGAGCCACAGATACGCAGTATTTT. This codes for CASSPGLAGATDTQYF.

The V call is TRBV29-1, the J call TRBJ2-5; 8 bases line up with TRBD1. V trimming: 4 bases; J trimming: 5 bases; junction bases outside the gene matches: 12. Germline CDR1 SQVTM, CDR2 ANQGSEA. This CDR3 region has 15 residues. As DNA, the CDR3 is TGCAGCGTTGGGAGGGCTGGGACAGGAGGGGAGACCCAGTACTTC. This codes for CSVGRAGTGGETQYF.

This clone was recorded only once. The same CDR3 arises from other DNA sequences in this sample as well. The rearrangement joins TRBV7-2 to TRBJ2-5; D is unclear. Deletions cut 3 bases from V and 2 bases from J, with 10 bases between. CDR3 length equals 14 residues. Germline assignment: CDR1 SGHTA and CDR2 FQGNSA. In DNA, the CDR3 is TGTGCCAGCAGCTTCTACGGCCCACAAGAGACCCAGTACTTC. It yields the protein CASSFYGPQETQYF.

A remark on this clone: Relative to the germline gene, one junction end is altered; a read error may explain this. CDR3 sequence reads: CASSPGLQTVIF. The CDR3 bases are TGCGCCAGCAGCCCCGGACTCCAAACCGTCATCTTC. V gene TRBV5-1 combines with J gene TRBJ2-1; TRBD2 might be the D (5 bases). The CDR3 loop spans 12 amino acids. CDR1 is SGHRS, CDR2 YFSETQ, per germline.

This clone showed up just once. The chain couples TRBV5-4 to TRBJ1-6; perhaps TRBD1 as D (6 bases). This CDR3 has 13 amino acids. Trimming took off 4 bases at V and 14 bases at J, with 16 bases between the two ends. Germline loops: CDR1 SGHNT, CDR2 YYREEE (reference sequence). CDR3 bases: TGTGCCAGCAGCCCGGGGGGCCTCCGAGCCCTCCACTTT. It encodes CASSPGGLRALHF.

J is TRBJ1-2 and V is TRBV6-1; a possible D gene is TRBD1 (5 bases). The V and J ends lost 7 bases and 1 base respectively, with 16 bases between them. This CDR3 has 15 amino acids. CDR1 MNHNS and CDR2 SASEGT come from the germline V gene. For the CDR3, the DNA is TGTGCCAGCACCCTTCAGGACACCATTAACTATGGCTACACCTTC. As protein: CASTLQDTINYGYTF.

The chain carries TRBV16 and TRBJ2-7; 9 bases map to TRBD2. Germline assignment: CDR1 KGHSY and CDR2 FQNENV. V trimming: 1 base; J trimming: 5 bases; junction bases outside the gene matches: 15. This CDR3 contains 18 residues. CDR3 protein: CASSQYLGLAGDIDEQYF. Here the CDR3 DNA reads TGTGCCAGCAGCCAATATCTAGGTTTAGCGGGAGACATCGACGAGCAGTACTTC.

The chain has TRBV5-5 and TRBJ2-5; possibly TRBD2 for D (5 bases). The CDR3 loop spans 13 amino acids. Germline V CDR1 and CDR2: SGHKS, YYEKEE (reference sequence). Trimming shortened V by 7 bases and J by 7 bases, and 17 bases separated the two germline ends. The CDR3 loop is CASGRTDPRTQYF. DNA for the CDR3: TGTGCCAGCGGCCGGACTGATCCCAGGACCCAGTACTTC.

This clone was recorded only once. The chain recombines TRBV12-1 with TRBJ2-7; TRBD2, as called in the table, went unchecked against the DNA. TRBV12-1 is a pseudogene. This CDR3 comprises 18 residues. In nucleotides, the CDR3 is TGTGCCAGCAGCTTTGGGATTAGCGGGAGGCTCCTCTCCTACGAGCAGTACTTC. It is translated as CASSFGISGRLLSYEQYF.

This clone was observed a single time. The chain couples TRBV9 to TRBJ1-4; D is possibly TRBD1 (5 bases). The CDR3 sequence is 15 residues long. Germline-derived CDR1 and CDR2 are SGDLS and YYNGEE. V lost 0 bases and J lost 12, with 18 bases in between. In nucleotides, the CDR3 is TGTGCCAGCAGCGTAGCTACGACAGACGTCGCGGAACTGTTTTTT. The encoded protein is CASSVATTDVAELFF.

The chain employs TRBV2 and TRBJ2-1, with 11 bases lining up with TRBD2. Per germline, CDR1 SNHLY and CDR2 FYNNEI. V lost 6 bases and J lost 5; bases outside the gene matches: 3. The length of the CDR3 is 14 residues. DNA of the CDR3: TGTGCCAGCAGAGGGGGACTAGCGGACAATGAGCAGTTCTTC. Protein: CASRGGLADNEQFF.

The J gene is TRBJ2-1, the V gene TRBV14, with 7 bases that match TRBD2. The CDR3 has 16 amino acids. Germline V gene data show CDR1 as SGHDN and CDR2 as FVKESK. J was trimmed by 3 bases and V by 4 bases; bases with no gene match: 9. The DNA for the CDR3 is TGTGCCAGCAGCCGCCTGGGAGGGGAAGTCTACAATGAGCAGTTCTTC. Translating gives CASSRLGGEVYNEQFF.

The chain recombines TRBV28 with TRBJ2-7, with D perhaps matching TRBD2 (6 bases). There are 13 residues in the CDR3. Germline CDR1 is MDHEN and CDR2 is SYDVKM. Between the trimmed V and J ends, which lost 5 bases and 6 bases, there was a span of 14 bases. In DNA, the CDR3 is TGTGCCAGCAGTCCCCCGGCGGGGACCGAGCAGTACTTC. It encodes CASSPPAGTEQYF.

About this clone itself: The same CDR3 is also encoded by other DNA sequences in this sample. V is TRBV7-2 and J is TRBJ2-7; 10 nucleotides align to TRBD1. Per the germline V gene, CDR1 is SGHTA and CDR2 is FQGNSA. The V gene end was trimmed by 5 bases and the J gene end by 0 bases; junction bases not matched to a gene: 4. CDR3 length: 15 amino acids. CDR3 DNA: TGTGCCAGCAGCCCCCGGGACAGGGGCTCCTACGAGCAGTACTTC. Translating gives CASSPRDRGSYEQYF.

The CDR3 spells CASSEDYHYNEQFF. CDR3 nucleotide sequence: TGTGCCAGCAGCGAGGACTACCACTACAATGAGCAGTTCTTC. This chain uses TRBV9 with TRBJ2-1; D is possibly TRBD2 (6 bases). Trimming stripped 3 bases from V and 3 bases from J, with 10 bases between. This CDR3 spans 14 amino acids. Germline CDR1 is SGDLS and CDR2 is YYNGEE.

Comment on this clone: The sample carries other DNA sequences with the same CDR3. The J gene is TRBJ2-5, the V gene TRBV28; D may be TRBD1 (5 bases). The germline V gene encodes CDR1 MDHEN and CDR2 SYDVKM. Trimming shortened V by 5 bases and J by 2 bases, and 12 bases separated the two germline ends. This CDR3 comprises 14 residues. CDR3: CASSLLDRQETQYF. The CDR3 DNA reads TGTGCCAGCAGTCTCCTAGACAGACAAGAGACCCAGTACTTC.

In the case of this clone: Other nucleotide sequences from this sample produce the same CDR3. The chain combines TRBV5-1 with TRBJ2-1; 11 bases agree with TRBD2. The J segment lost 7 bases and the V segment lost 0 bases, leaving 3 bases of the junction unmatched. Germline V CDR1 and CDR2: SGHRS, YFSETQ. This CDR3 comprises 15 residues. The CDR3 is CASSLVLAGENEQFF. The DNA of the CDR3 is TGCGCCAGCAGCTTGGTACTAGCGGGAGAGAATGAGCAGTTCTTC.

The gene calls are TRBV5-4 and TRBJ2-5; tentative D call: TRBD2 (7 bases). The CDR3 runs to 16 residues. The germline CDR1 and CDR2 sequences are SGHNT and YYREEE (reference sequence). Trimming left V 0 bases short and J 2 bases short, with 14 bases between. The CDR3 DNA reads as TGTGCCAGCAGCTTGGAGGGAGGGAGGGGGCAAGAGACCCAGTACTTC. Amino acid sequence: CASSLEGGRGQETQYF.

This clone was picked up a small number of times. The chain is built from TRBV6-1 and TRBJ1-2, with TRBD1 identical over 7 bases. The CDR3 has 15 residues. After removal of 2 bases from V and 3 bases from J, the junction contained 6 bases not matched to a gene. Germline CDR1 is MNHNS and CDR2 is SASEGT. CDR3 nucleotide sequence: TGTGCCAGCAGTGAACGACAGGGATCGGACTATGGCTACACCTTC. Translation: CASSERQGSDYGYTF.

The genes are TRBV5-1 and TRBJ2-7; the match to TRBD1 covers 9 bases. Germline V CDR1 and CDR2: SGHRS, YFSETQ. With 1 base clipped from V and 0 bases from J, the junction kept 2 bases outside the gene matches. The CDR3 runs 15 residues. For the CDR3, the DNA is TGCGCCAGCAGCTTGACAGGGGGCTACTCCTACGAGCAGTACTTC. Amino acid sequence: CASSLTGGYSYEQYF. The full variable domain, rest sourced from reference TRBV5-1 and TRBJ2-7, is KAGVTQTPRYLIKTRGQQVTLSCSPISGHRSVSWYQQTPGQGLQFLFEYFSETQRNKGNFPGRFSGRQFSNSRSEMNVSTLELGDSALYLCASSLTGGYSYEQYFGPGTRLTVT.

The chain recombines TRBV27 with TRBJ2-7, with 8 nucleotides matching TRBD2. CDR3 size: 16 residues. Germline CDR1 is MNHEY and CDR2 is SMNVEV (reference sequence). The junction had 14 bases not matched to a gene; V was cut back by 8 bases and J by 2 bases. CDR3 nucleotides: TGTGCCAGCTTCCCGGCCGGGTCGGGAGGGCCCTACGAGCAGTACTTC. It yields the protein CASFPAGSGGPYEQYF.